Each of the 7 T cell receptor beta chains below was sequenced from the same sample in a study of T cell changes during pregnancy in multiple sclerosis. Assay: immunoSEQ multiplex PCR; the TCRdb copy retains only in-frame clones and omits some. The sample shows 40,000 to 45,000 clones, approximately 91% of them seen only once. Sequences were derived from CD4+ T cells from peripheral blood mononuclear cells, sampled in the first trimester of pregnancy. All receptors come from a female donor with multiple sclerosis, enrolled in a pregnancy study.

V gene TRBV27 combines with J gene TRBJ2-1; possible D gene TRBD2, 5 bases. This CDR3 is 14 amino acids long. The germline gives CDR1 MNHEY, CDR2 SMNVEV (reference sequence). V lost 5 bases and J 3 bases, leaving 11 bases between the germline ends. The CDR3 DNA is TGTGCCAGCAGTCAAAGCGGAGTCTACAATGAGCAGTTCTTC. It yields the protein CASSQSGVYNEQFF.

The chain couples TRBV30 to TRBJ2-1; TRBD1 matches at 9 bases. The J segment lost 4 bases and the V segment lost 4 bases, leaving 8 bases of the junction unmatched. Germline CDR1 is GTSNPN and CDR2 is SVGIG (reference sequence). The CDR3 runs 15 residues. CDR3 in DNA: TGTGCCTGGACTCTGCGGGACAGGGTTTACAATGAGCAGTTCTTC. Translation gives CAWTLRDRVYNEQFF.

This sequence joins TRBV5-1 and TRBJ2-5; 14 bases match TRBD2. The CDR3 has 19 amino acids. The trim removed 0 bases at V and 5 bases at J, leaving 12 bases unmatched. Looked up from germline, CDR1 is SGHRS and CDR2 is YFSETQ. Here the CDR3 DNA reads TGCGCCAGCAGCTTGGGCCCCCCGGGACTAGCGGGAGTTCCCGAGACCCAGTACTTC. This encodes CASSLGPPGLAGVPETQYF.

The sample holds a few counts of this clone. The V and J genes are TRBV2 and TRBJ1-1; 7 bases align to TRBD1. Germline trimming cut 0 bases from V and 4 bases from J; bases unmatched to any gene: 2. The CDR3 is made up of 14 amino acids. CDR1 is SNHLY and CDR2 is FYNNEI in the germline V gene. The CDR3 region has the DNA TGTGCCAGCAGTGAAGCCAGGGGGGCCACTGAAGCTTTCTTT. It specifies CASSEARGATEAFF. The full variable domain, with the rest looked up from reference TRBV2 and TRBJ1-1, is EPEVTQTPSHQVTQMGQEVILRCVPISNHLYFYWYRQILGQKVEFLVSFYNNEISEKSEIFDDQFSVERPDGSNFTLKIRSTKLEDSAMYFCASSEARGATEAFFGQGTRLTVV.

This clone was seen just once. The sample carries other DNA sequences with the same CDR3. This chain uses TRBV19 with TRBJ1-2, with unresolved D. The V gene lost 3 bases and the J gene lost 4 bases, with 6 bases spanning the gap. This CDR3 spans 12 amino acids. In germline, CDR1 is LNHDA, CDR2 SQIVND (reference sequence). The chain's CDR3 is CASSISVYGYTF. The CDR3 nucleotides read TGTGCCAGTAGTATCTCGGTCTATGGCTACACCTTC.

The chain carries TRBV4-1 and TRBJ2-7; 9 bases agree with TRBD2. The CDR3 has 15 residues. Germline CDR1 is MGHRA and CDR2 is YSYEKL. Trimming at V came to 4 bases and at J to 3 bases, leaving 7 bases not matched to a gene. In DNA, the CDR3 is TGCGCCAGCAGCCGGACGATGACTAGCGGCTACGAGCAGTACTTC. Its protein is CASSRTMTSGYEQYF.

V usage is TRBV7-6 and J usage is TRBJ2-7; TRBD1 matches at 10 bases. The length of the CDR3 is 14 residues. The trim removed 1 base at V and 3 bases at J, leaving 0 bases unmatched. CDR1 is SGHVS, CDR2 FNYEAQ, per germline. The CDR3 sequence: CASSLGDRGYEQYF. CDR3 DNA sequence: TGTGCCAGCAGCTTAGGGGACAGGGGCTACGAGCAGTACTTC. The variable domain in full, with the rest retrieved from reference TRBV7-6 and TRBJ2-7, is GAGVSQSPRYKVTKRGQDVALRCDPISGHVSLYWYRQALGQGPEFLTYFNYEAQQDKSGLPNDRFSAERPEGSISTLTIQRTEQRDSAMYRCASSLGDRGYEQYFGPGTRLTVT.